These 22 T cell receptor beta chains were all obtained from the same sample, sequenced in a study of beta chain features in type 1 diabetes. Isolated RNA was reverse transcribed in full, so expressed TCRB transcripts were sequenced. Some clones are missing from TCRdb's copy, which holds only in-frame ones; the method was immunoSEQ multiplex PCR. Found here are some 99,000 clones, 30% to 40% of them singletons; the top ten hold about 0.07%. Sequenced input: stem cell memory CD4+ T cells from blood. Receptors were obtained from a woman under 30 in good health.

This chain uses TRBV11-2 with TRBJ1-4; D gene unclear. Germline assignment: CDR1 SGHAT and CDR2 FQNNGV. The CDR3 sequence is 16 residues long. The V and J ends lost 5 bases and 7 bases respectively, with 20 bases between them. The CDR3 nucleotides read TGTGCCAGCAGCGACCACGGCGGGCTACTGGGTGAAAAACTGTTTTTT. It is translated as CASSDHGGLLGEKLFF.

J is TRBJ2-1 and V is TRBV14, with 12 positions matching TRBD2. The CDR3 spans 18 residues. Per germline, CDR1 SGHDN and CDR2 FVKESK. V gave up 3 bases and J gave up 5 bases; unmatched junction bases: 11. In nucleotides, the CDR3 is TGTGCCAGCAGCCAGAGGGGGACTAGCGGGCACTCTGACAATGAGCAGTTCTTC. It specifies CASSQRGTSGHSDNEQFF.

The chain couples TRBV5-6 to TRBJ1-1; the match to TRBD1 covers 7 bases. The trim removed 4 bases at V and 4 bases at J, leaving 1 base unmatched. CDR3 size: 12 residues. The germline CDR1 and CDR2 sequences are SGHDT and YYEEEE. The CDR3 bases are TGTGCCAGCAGCCGGGACAGCACTGAAGCTTTCTTT. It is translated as CASSRDSTEAFF.

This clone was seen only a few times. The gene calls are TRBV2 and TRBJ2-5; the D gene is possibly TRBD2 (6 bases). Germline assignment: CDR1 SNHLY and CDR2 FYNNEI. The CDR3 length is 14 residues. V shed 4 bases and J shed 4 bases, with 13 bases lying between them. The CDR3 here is CASSAMSSAETQYF. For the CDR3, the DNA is TGTGCCAGCAGTGCGATGTCTAGCGCAGAGACCCAGTACTTC.

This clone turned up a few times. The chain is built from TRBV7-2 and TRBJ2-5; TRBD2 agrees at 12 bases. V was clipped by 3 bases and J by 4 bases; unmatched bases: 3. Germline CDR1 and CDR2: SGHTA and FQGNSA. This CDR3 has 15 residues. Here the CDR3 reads CASSFRLAGVETQYF. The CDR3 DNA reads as TGTGCCAGCAGCTTCCGACTAGCGGGAGTAGAGACCCAGTACTTC.

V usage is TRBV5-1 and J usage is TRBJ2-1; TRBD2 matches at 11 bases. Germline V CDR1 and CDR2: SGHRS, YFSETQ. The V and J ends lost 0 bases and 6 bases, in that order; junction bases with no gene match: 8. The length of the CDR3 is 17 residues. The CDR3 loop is CASSLGLRTSGSNEQFF. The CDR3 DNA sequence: TGCGCCAGCAGCTTGGGACTTAGGACTAGCGGGTCCAATGAGCAGTTCTTC.

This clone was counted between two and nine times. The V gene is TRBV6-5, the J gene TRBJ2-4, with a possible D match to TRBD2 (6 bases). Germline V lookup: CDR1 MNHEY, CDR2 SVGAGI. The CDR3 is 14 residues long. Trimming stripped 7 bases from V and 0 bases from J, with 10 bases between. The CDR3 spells CASILAVAKNIQYF. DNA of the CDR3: TGTGCCAGCATCTTAGCGGTAGCCAAAAACATTCAGTACTTC.

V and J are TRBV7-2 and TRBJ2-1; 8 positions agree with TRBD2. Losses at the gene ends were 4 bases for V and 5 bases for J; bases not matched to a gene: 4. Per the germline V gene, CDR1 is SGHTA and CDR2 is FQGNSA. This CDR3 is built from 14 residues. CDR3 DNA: TGTGCCAGCAGCTCAACTAGCGGCGACAATGAGCAGTTCTTC. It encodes CASSSTSGDNEQFF.

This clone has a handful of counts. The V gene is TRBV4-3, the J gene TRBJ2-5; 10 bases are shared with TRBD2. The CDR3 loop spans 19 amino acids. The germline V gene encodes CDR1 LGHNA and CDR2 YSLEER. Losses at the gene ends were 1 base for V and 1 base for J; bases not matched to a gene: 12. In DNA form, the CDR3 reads TGCGCCAGCAGCCAAGTGTGGCAAGCGGGAGGGATGAGCCAAGAGACCCAGTACTTC. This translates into CASSQVWQAGGMSQETQYF.

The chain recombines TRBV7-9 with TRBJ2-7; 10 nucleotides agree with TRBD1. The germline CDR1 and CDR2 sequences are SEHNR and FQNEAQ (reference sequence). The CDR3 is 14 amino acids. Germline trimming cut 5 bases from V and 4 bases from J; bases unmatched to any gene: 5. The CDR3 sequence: CASSLRQGAYEQYF. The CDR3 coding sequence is TGTGCCAGCAGCCTACGACAGGGGGCGTACGAGCAGTACTTC.

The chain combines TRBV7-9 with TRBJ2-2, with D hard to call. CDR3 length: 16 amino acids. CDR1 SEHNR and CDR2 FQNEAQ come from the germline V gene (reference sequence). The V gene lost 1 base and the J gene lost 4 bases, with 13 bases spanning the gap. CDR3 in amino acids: CASSLVAGISTGELFF. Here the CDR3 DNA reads TGTGCCAGCAGCTTAGTGGCAGGTATAAGCACCGGGGAGCTGTTTTTT.

CDR3 sequence: CSVEDSRGARNTIYF. CDR3 bases: TGCAGCGTTGAAGATTCGCGGGGGGCGAGAAACACCATATATTTT. The chain combines TRBV29-1 with TRBJ1-3; D may be TRBD1 (6 bases). Germline CDR1 and CDR2: SQVTM and ANQGSEA. The CDR3 runs 15 residues. The V and J ends lost 0 bases and 5 bases respectively, with 14 bases between them.

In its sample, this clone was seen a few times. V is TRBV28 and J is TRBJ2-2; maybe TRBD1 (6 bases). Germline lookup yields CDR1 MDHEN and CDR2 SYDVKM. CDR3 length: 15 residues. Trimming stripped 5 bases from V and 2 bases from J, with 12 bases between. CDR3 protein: CASSLQGFNTGELFF. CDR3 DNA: TGTGCCAGCAGTCTGCAGGGGTTCAACACCGGGGAGCTGTTTTTT.

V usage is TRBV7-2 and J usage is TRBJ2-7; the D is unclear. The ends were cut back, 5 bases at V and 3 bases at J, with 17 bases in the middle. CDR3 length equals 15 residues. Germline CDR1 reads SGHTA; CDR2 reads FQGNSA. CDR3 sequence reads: CASSVSQRNIYEQYF. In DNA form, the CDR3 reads TGTGCCAGCAGCGTATCACAGAGAAATATCTACGAGCAGTACTTC.

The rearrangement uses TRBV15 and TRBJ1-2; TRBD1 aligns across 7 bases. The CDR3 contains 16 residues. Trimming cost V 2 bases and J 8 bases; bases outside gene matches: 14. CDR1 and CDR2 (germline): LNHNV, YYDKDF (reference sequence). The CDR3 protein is CATSRLTSQGSIGYTF. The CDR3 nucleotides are TGTGCCACCAGCAGACTTACGTCACAGGGGTCTATCGGCTACACCTTC.

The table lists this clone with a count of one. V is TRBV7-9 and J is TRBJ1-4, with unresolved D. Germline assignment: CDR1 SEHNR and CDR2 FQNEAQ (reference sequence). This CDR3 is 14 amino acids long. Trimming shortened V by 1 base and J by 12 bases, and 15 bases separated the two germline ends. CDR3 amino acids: CASSLGEVVEELFF. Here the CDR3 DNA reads TGTGCCAGCAGCTTAGGGGAGGTGGTGGAAGAACTGTTTTTT.

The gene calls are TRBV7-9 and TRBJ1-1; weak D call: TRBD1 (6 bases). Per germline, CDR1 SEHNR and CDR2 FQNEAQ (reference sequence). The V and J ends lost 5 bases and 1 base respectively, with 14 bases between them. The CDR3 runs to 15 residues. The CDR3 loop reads CASSQRQVTNTEAFF. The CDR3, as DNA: TGTGCCAGCAGCCAGAGACAGGTAACGAACACTGAAGCTTTCTTT.

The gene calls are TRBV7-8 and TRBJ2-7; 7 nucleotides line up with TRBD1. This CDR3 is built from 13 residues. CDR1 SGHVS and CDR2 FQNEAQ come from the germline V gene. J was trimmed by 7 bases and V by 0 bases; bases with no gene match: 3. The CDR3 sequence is CASSLAGGQEQYF. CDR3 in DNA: TGTGCCAGCAGCTTAGCAGGGGGCCAAGAGCAGTACTTC. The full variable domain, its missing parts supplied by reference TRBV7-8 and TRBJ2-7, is GAGVSQSPRYKVAKRGQDVALRCDPISGHVSLFWYQQALGQGPEFLTYFQNEAQLDKSGLPSDRFFAERPEGSVSTLKIQRTQQEDSAVYLCASSLAGGQEQYFGPGTRLTVT.

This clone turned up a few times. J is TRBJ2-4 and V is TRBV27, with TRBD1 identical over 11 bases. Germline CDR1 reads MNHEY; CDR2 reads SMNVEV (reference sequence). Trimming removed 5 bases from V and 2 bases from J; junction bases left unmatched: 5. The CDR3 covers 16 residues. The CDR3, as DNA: TGTGCCAGCAGTCCCTGGACAGGGGGCTCCAAAAACATTCAGTACTTC. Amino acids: CASSPWTGGSKNIQYF.

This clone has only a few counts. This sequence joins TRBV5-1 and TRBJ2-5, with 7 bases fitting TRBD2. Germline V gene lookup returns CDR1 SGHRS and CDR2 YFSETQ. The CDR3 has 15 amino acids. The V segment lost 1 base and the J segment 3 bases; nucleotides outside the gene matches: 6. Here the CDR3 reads CASSLSGTTEETQYF. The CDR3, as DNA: TGCGCCAGCAGCTTGAGCGGGACGACTGAAGAGACCCAGTACTTC.

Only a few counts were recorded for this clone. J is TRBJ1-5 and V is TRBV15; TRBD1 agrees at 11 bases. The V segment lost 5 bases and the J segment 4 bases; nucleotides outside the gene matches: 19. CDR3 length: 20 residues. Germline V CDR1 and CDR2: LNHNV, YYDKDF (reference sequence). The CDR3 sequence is CATSAQGQGVQGGFNQPQHF. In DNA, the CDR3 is TGTGCCACCAGCGCGCAGGGACAGGGGGTGCAAGGAGGATTTAATCAGCCCCAGCATTTT.

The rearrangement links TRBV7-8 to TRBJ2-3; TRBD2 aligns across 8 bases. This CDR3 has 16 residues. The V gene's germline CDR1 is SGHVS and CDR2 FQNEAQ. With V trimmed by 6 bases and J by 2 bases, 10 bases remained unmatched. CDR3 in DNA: TGTGCCAGCAGTTTCCTAGGGACTAGATTCACAGATACGCAGTATTTT. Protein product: CASSFLGTRFTDTQYF. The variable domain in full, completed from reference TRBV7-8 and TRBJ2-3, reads GAGVSQSPRYKVAKRGQDVALRCDPISGHVSLFWYQQALGQGPEFLTYFQNEAQLDKSGLPSDRFFAERPEGSVSTLKIQRTQQEDSAVYLCASSFLGTRFTDTQYFGPGTRLTVL.